This T cell receptor beta chain comes out of a study of T cells in narcolepsy. Turning to this clone: Its specificity is unknown.

Between the trimmed V and J ends, which lost 3 bases and 4 bases, there was a span of 22 bases. The CDR3 is made up of 18 amino acids. The V gene's germline CDR1 is SGDLS and CDR2 YYNGEE. The table came from immunoSEQ multiplex PCR; TCRdb's copy has only in-frame clones and leaves some out. The table lists about 41,000 clones, approximately 88% of them singletons. Study outcomes and limitations: Blood of same and different patients, but not healthy controls, reportedly held recurring autoreactive clonotypes.

This TCR derives from a human donor with narcolepsy. What was sequenced was CD45RA- memory CD4+ T cells from PBMCs. The genes are TRBV9 and TRBJ2-2, with no clear D. This CDR3 is CASSAHSASSASTGELFF. The CDR3 DNA reads TGTGCCAGCAGCGCTCATTCCGCATCGTCGGCGAGCACCGGGGAGCTGTTTTTT.